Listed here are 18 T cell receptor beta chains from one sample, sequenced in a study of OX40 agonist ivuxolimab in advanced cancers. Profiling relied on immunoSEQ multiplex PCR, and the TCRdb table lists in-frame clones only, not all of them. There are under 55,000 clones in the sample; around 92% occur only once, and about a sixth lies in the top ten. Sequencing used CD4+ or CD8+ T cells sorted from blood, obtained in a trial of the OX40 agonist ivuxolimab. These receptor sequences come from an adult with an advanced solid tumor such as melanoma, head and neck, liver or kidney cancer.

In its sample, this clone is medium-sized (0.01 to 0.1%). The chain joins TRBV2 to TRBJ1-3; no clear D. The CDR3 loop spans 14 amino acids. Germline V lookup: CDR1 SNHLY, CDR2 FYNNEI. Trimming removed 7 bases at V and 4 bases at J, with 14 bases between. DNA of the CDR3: TGTGCCAGCATGCCCGACGTGGGGGGAAACACCATATATTTT. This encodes CASMPDVGGNTIYF.

The CDR3 DNA reads as TGTGCCAGCAGTTACGGGACTAGCGGCAATGAGCAGTTCTTC. Encoded protein: CASSYGTSGNEQFF. This sequence joins TRBV6-5 and TRBJ2-1; 11 bases are shared with TRBD2. Germline V gene lookup returns CDR1 MNHEY and CDR2 SVGAGI. This CDR3 contains 14 residues. V lost 2 bases to trimming and J lost 6 bases; unmatched junction nucleotides: 0.

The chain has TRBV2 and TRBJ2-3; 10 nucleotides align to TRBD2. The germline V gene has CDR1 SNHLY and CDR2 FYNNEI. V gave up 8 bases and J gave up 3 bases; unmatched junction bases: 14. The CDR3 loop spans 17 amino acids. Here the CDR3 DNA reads TGTGCCAGCGAAGCGGGGGGGCAGGGGTTTTTTACAGATACGCAGTATTTT. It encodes CASEAGGQGFFTDTQYF.

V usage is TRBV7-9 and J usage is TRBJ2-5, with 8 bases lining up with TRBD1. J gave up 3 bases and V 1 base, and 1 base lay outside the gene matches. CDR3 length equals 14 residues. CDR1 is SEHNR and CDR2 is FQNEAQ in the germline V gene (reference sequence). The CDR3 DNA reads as TGTGCCAGCAGCTTAGGGGACAGGAAAGAGACCCAGTACTTC. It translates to CASSLGDRKETQYF.

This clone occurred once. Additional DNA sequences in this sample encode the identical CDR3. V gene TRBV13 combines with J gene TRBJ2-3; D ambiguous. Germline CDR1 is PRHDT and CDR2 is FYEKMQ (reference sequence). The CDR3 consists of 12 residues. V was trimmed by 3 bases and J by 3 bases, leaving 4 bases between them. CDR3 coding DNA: TGTGCCAGCAGCTTCTTGACAGATACGCAGTATTTT. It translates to CASSFLTDTQYF. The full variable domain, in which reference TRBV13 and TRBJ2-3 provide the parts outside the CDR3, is AAGVIQSPRHLIKEKRETATLKCYPIPRHDTVYWYQQGPGQDPQFLISFYEKMQSDKGSIPDRFSAQQFSDYHSELNMSSLELGDSALYFCASSFLTDTQYFGPGTRLTVL.

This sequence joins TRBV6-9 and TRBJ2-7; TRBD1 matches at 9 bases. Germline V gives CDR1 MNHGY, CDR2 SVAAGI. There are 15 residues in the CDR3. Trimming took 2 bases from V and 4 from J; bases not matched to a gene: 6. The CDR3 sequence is CASSYPGQGYYEQYF. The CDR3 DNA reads TGTGCCAGCAGTTATCCGGGACAGGGTTATTACGAGCAGTACTTC.

The CDR3 here is CASSLDGTRQSSQHF. The CDR3 DNA sequence: TGTGCCAGCAGCTTAGATGGGACAAGGCAGAGTTCCCAGCATTTT. The chain links TRBV7-9 to TRBJ1-5; a possible D gene is TRBD1 (6 bases). Trimming cost V 1 base and J 11 bases, with 18 bases left between them. CDR1 and CDR2 (germline): SEHNR, FQNEAQ (reference sequence). CDR3 length: 15 residues.

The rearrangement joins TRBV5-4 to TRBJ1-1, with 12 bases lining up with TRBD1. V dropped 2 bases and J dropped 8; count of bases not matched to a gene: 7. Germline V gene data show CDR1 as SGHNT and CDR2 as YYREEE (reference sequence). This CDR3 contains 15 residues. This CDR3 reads CASSFSPGQGAEAFF. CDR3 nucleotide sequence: TGTGCCAGCAGCTTTTCGCCGGGACAGGGGGCCGAAGCTTTCTTT.

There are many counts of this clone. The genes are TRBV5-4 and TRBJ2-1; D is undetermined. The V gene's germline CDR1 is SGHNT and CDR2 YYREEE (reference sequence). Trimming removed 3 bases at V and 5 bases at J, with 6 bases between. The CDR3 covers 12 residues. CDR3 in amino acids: CASSSFHNEQFF. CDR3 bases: TGTGCCAGCAGCTCCTTTCACAATGAGCAGTTCTTC.

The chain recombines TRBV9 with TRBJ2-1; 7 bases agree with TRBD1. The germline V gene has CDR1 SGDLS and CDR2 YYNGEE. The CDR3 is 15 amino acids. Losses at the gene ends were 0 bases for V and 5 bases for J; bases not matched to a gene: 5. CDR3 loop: CASSVAGTVNNEQFF. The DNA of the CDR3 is TGTGCCAGCAGCGTAGCAGGGACAGTTAACAATGAGCAGTTCTTC. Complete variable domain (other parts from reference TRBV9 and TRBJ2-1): DSGVTQTPKHLITATGQRVTLRCSPRSGDLSVYWYQQSLDQGLQFLIQYYNGEERAKGNILERFSAQQFPDLHSELNLSSLELGDSALYFCASSVAGTVNNEQFFGPGTRLTVL.

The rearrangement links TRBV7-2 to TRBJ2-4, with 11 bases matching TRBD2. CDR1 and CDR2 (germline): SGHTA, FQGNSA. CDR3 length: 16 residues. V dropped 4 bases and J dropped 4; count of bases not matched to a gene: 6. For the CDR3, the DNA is TGTGCCAGCAGCTCCCTAGCGGGGGGTAGTAAAAACATTCAGTACTTC. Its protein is CASSSLAGGSKNIQYF.

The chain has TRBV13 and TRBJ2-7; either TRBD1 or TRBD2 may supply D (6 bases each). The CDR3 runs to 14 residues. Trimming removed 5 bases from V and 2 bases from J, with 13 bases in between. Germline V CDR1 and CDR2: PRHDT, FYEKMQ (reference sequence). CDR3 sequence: CASSLRGAAYEQYF. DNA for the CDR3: TGTGCCAGCAGCCTGAGGGGGGCCGCCTACGAGCAGTACTTC. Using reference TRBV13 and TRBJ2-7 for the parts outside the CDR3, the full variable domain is AAGVIQSPRHLIKEKRETATLKCYPIPRHDTVYWYQQGPGQDPQFLISFYEKMQSDKGSIPDRFSAQQFSDYHSELNMSSLELGDSALYFCASSLRGAAYEQYFGPGTRLTVT.

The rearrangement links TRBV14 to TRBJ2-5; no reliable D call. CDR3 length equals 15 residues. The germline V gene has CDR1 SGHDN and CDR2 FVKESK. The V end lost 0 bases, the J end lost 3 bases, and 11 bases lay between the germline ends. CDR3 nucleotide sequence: TGTGCCAGCAGCCAAGACGGCAGAAAAAAAGAGACCCAGTACTTC. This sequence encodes CASSQDGRKKETQYF.

The CDR3 nucleotides are TGTGCCAGCAGTTTATGGCCGGGATTAAATGAAAAACTGTTTTTT. It translates to CASSLWPGLNEKLFF. The chain uses TRBV27 and TRBJ1-4; no definite D call. The CDR3 is 15 amino acids. The germline V gene has CDR1 MNHEY and CDR2 SMNVEV (reference sequence). V shed 1 base and J shed 5 bases, with 11 bases lying between them.

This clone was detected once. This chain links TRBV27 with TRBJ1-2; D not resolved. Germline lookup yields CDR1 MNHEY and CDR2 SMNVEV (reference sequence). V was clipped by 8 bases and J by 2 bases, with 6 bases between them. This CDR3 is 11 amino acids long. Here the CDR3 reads CASGRNYGYTF. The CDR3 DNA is TGTGCCAGCGGGCGAAACTATGGCTACACCTTC.

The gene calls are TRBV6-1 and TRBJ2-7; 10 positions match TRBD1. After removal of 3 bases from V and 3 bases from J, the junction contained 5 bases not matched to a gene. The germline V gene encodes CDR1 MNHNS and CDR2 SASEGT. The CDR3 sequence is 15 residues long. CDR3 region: CASSEGQGKNYEQYF. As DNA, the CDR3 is TGTGCCAGCAGTGAGGGACAGGGGAAGAACTACGAGCAGTACTTC.

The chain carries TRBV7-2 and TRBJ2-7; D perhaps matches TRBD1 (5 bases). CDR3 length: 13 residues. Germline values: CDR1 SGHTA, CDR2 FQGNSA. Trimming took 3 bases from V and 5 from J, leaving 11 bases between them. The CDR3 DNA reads TGTGCCAGCAGCTTGAATAGGGGTCACGAGCAGTACTTC. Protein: CASSLNRGHEQYF.

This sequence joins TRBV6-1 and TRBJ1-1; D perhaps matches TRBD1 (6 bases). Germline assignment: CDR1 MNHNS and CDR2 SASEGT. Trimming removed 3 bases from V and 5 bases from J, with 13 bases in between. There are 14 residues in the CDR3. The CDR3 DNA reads TGTGCCAGCAGTGATGAAGGGGGAGGAACTGAAGCTTTCTTT. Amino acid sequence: CASSDEGGGTEAFF.